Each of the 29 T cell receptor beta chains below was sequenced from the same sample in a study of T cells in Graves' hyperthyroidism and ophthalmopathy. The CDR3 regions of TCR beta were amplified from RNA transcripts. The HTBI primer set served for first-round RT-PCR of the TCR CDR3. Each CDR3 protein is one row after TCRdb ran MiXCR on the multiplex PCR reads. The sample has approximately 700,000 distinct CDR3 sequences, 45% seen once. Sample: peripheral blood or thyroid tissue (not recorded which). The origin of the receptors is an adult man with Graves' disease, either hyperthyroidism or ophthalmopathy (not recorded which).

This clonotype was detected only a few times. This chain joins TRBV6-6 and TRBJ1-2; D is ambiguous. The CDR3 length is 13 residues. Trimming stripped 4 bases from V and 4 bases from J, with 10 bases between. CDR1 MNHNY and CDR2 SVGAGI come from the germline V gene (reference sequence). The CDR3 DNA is TGTGCCAGCAGTTTATCGAGGTTCTATGGCTACACCTTC. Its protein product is CASSLSRFYGYTF.

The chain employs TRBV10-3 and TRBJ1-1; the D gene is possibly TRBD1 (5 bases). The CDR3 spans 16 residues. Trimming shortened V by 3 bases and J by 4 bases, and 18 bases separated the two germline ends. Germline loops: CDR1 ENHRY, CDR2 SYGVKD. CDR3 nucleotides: TGTGCCATCAGTGAATCAGGGACTGGGAGGCCCACTGAAGCTTTCTTT. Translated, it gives CAISESGTGRPTEAFF.

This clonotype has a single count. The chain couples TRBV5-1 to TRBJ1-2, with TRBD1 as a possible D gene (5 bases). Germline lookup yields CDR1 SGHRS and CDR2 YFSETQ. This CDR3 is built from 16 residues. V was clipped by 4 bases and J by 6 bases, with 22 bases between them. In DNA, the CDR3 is TGCGCCAGCAGCCCCGACACATCCGGGGCGATAGATGGCTACACCTTC. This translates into CASSPDTSGAIDGYTF.

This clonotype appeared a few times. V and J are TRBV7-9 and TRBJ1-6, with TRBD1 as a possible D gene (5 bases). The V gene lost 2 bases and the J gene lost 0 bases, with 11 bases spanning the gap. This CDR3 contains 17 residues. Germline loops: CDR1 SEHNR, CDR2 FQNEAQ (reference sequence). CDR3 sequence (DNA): TGTGCCAGCAGCTTAAGCCCAGGGAGCTCCTATAATTCACCCCTCCACTTT. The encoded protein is CASSLSPGSSYNSPLHF. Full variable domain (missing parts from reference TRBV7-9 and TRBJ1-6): DTGVSQNPRHKITKRGQNVTFRCDPISEHNRLYWYRQTLGQGPEFLTYFQNEAQLEKSRLLSDRFSAERPKGSFSTLEIQRTEQGDSAMYLCASSLSPGSSYNSPLHFGNGTRLTVT.

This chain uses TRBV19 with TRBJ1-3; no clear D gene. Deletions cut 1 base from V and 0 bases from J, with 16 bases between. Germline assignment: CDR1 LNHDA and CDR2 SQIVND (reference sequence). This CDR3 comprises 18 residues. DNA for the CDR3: TGTGCCAGTAGTATAGGTCGGAGCGGAATGATCTCTGGAAACACCATATATTTT. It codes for CASSIGRSGMISGNTIYF.

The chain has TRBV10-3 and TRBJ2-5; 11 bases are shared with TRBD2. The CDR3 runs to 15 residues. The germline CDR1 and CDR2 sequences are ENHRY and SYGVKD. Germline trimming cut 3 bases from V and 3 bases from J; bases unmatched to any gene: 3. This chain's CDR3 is CAISEFSGREETQYF. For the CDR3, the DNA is TGTGCCATCAGTGAATTTAGCGGGAGGGAAGAGACCCAGTACTTC.

The CDR3 nucleotides read TGTGCCAGCAGTTTAAGCGGGGGTCGCCAAGAGACCCAGTACTTC. It translates to CASSLSGGRQETQYF. J is TRBJ2-5 and V is TRBV12-3 or TRBV12-4; 8 bases fit TRBD2. The junction had 3 bases not matched to a gene; V was cut back by 2 bases and J by 1 base. This CDR3 contains 15 residues.

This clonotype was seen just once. CDR3 DNA: TGCAGTGCTAGTGAAGGGGGGACAGGGAAGGCTAATGAAAAACTGTTTTTT. It yields the protein CSASEGGTGKANEKLFF. The chain uses TRBV20-1 and TRBJ1-4; 9 bases are a match to TRBD1. J gave up 3 bases and V 3 bases, and 11 bases lay outside the gene matches. Germline CDR1 DFQATT, CDR2 SNEGSKA (reference sequence). The CDR3 is 17 amino acids.

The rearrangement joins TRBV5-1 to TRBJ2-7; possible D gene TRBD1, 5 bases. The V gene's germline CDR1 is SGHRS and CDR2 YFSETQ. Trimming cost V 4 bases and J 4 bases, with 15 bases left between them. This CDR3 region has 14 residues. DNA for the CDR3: TGCGCCAGCAGCACCGATGGGGCTGGGTACGAGCAGTACTTC. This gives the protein CASSTDGAGYEQYF.

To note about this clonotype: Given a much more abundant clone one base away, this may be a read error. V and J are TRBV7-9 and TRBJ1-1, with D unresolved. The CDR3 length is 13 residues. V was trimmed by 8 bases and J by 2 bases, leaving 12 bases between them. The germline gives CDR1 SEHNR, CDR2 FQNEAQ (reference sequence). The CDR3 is CASGRYPNTEAFF. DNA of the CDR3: TGTGCCAGCGGCAGGTACCCTAACACTGAAGCTTTCTTT.

The CDR3 nucleotides read TGTGCCAGCAGCATAACTCCAGGGCACTATGGCTACACCTTC. Translated: CASSITPGHYGYTF. The chain has TRBV2 and TRBJ1-2; D may be TRBD1 (5 bases). The CDR3 covers 14 residues. Germline V gene data show CDR1 as SNHLY and CDR2 as FYNNEI. Deletions cut 6 bases from V and 3 bases from J, with 14 bases between.

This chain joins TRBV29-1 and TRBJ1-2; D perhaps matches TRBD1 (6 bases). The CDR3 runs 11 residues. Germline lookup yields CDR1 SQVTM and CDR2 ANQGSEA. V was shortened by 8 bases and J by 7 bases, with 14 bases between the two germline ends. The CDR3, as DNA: TGCAGCTCCCCAGGGGCCCCTGGCTACACCTTC. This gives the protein CSSPGAPGYTF.

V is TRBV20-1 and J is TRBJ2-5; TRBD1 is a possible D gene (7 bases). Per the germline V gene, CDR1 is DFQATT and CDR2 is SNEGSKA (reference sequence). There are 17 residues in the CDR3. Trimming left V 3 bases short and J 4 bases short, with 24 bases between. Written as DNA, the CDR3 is TGCAGTGCTAGTTCGTGGCGGACCAGGGGGGATGTAGAGACCCAGTACTTC. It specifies CSASSWRTRGDVETQYF.

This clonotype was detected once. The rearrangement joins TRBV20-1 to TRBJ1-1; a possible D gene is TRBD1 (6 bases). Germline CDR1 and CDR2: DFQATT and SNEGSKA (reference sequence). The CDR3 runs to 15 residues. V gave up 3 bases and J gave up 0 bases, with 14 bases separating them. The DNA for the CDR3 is TGCAGTGCTAGGGCGGCAGGGGTCATGAACACTGAAGCTTTCTTT. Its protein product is CSARAAGVMNTEAFF.

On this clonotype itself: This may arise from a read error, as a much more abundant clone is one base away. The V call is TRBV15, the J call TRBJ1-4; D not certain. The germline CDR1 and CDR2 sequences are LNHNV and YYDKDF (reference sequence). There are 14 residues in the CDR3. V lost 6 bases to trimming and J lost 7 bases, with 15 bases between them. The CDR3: CATRFTYLLEKLFF. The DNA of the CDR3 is TGTGCCACCAGGTTTACTTACCTTCTTGAAAAACTGTTTTTT.

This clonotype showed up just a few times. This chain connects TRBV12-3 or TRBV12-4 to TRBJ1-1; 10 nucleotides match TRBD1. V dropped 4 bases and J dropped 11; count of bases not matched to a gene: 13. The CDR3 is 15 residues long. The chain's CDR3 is CASSYSAQPGQGAFF. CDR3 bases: TGTGCCAGCAGTTACTCGGCCCAACCGGGACAGGGGGCTTTCTTT.

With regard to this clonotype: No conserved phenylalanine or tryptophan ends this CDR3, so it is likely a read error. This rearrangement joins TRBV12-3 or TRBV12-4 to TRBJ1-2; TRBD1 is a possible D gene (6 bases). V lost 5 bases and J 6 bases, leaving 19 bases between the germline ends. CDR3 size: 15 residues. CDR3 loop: CASSVYGGARDGYTL. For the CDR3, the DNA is TGTGCCAGCAGTGTCTACGGGGGCGCTAGGGATGGCTACACCCTC.

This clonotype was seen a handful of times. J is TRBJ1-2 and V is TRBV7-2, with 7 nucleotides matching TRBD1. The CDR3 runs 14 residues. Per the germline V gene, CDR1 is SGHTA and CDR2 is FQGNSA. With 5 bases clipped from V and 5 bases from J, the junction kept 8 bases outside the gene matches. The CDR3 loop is CASSPTGTDYGYTF. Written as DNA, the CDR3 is TGTGCCAGCAGCCCAACCGGGACAGATTATGGCTACACCTTC.

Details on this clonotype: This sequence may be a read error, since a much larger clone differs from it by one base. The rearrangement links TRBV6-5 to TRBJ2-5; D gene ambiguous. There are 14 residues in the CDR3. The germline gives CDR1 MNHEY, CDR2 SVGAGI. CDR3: CAISYSIPGETQYF. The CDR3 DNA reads TGTGCCATCAGTTACTCGATCCCCGGGGAGACCCAGTACTTC.

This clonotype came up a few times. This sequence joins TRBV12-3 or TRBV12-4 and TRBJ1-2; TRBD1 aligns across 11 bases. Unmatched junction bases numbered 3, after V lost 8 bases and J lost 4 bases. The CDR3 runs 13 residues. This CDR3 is CASSDRGLYGYTF. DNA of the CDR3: TGTGCCAGCTCGGACAGGGGGCTCTATGGCTACACCTTC.

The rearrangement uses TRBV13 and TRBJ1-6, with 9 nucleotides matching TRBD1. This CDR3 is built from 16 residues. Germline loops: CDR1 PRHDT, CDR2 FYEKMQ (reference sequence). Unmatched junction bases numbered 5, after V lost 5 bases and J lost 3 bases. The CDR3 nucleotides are TGTGCCAGCAGCCGGGACAGGGCGAACTATAATTCACCCCTCCACTTT. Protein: CASSRDRANYNSPLHF.

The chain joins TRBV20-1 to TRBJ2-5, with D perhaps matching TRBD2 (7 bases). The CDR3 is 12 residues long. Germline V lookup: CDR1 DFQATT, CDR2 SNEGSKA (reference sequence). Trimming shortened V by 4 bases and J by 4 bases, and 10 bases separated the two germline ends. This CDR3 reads CSAMRGRETQYF. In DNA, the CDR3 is TGCAGTGCTATGCGGGGGCGAGAGACCCAGTACTTC.

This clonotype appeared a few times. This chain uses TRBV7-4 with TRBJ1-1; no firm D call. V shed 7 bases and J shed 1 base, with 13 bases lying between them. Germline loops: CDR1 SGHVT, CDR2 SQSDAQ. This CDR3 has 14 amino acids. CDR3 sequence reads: CASNLGIKNTEAFF. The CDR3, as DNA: TGTGCCAGCAACTTGGGTATTAAGAACACTGAAGCTTTCTTT.

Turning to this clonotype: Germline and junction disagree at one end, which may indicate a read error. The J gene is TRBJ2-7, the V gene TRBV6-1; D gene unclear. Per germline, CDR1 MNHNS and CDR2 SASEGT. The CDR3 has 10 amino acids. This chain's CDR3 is CTSNVKEQYF. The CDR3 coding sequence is TGTACCAGCAATGTGAAAGAGCAGTACTTC.

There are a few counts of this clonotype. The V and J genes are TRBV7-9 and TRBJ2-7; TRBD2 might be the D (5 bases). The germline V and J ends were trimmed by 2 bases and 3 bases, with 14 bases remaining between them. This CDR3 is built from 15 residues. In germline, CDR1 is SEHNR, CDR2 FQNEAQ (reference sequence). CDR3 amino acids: CASSLSRGSYYEQYF. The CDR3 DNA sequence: TGTGCCAGCAGCTTATCCCGGGGTAGCTACTACGAGCAGTACTTC.

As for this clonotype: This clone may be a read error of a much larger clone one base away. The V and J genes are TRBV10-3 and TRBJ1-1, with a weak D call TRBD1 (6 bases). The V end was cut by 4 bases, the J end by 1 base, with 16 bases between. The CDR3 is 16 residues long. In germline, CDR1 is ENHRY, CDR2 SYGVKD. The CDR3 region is CAISGQARPTNTEAFF. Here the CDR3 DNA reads TGTGCCATCAGTGGACAGGCAAGACCGACGAACACTGAAGCTTTCTTT.

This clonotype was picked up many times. The CDR3 region is CSGRTGGIQETQYF. The CDR3 DNA reads TGCAGCGGACGGACAGGGGGCATCCAAGAGACCCAGTACTTC. The V gene is TRBV29-1, the J gene TRBJ2-5; 11 nucleotides match TRBD1. CDR1 and CDR2 (germline): SQVTM, ANQGSEA. V lost 7 bases and J lost 1; bases outside the gene matches: 5. This CDR3 is built from 14 residues. Full variable domain (missing parts from reference TRBV29-1 and TRBJ2-5): SAVISQKPSRDICQRGTSLTIQCQVDSQVTMMFWYRQQPGQSLTLIATANQGSEATYESGFVIDKFPISRPNLTFSTLTVSNMSPEDSSIYLCSGRTGGIQETQYFGPGTRLLVL.

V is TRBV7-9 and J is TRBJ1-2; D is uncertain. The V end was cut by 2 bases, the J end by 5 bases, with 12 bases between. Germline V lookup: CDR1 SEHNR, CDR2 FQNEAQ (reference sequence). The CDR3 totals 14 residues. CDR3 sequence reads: CASSLQGSLYGYTF. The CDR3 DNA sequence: TGTGCCAGCAGCTTACAAGGCAGCCTATATGGCTACACCTTC.

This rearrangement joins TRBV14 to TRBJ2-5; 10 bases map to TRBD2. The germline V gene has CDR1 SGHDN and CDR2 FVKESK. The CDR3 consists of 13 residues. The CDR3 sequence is CAQLAGAQETQYF. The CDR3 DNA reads TGTGCTCAGCTAGCGGGGGCGCAAGAGACCCAGTACTTC.